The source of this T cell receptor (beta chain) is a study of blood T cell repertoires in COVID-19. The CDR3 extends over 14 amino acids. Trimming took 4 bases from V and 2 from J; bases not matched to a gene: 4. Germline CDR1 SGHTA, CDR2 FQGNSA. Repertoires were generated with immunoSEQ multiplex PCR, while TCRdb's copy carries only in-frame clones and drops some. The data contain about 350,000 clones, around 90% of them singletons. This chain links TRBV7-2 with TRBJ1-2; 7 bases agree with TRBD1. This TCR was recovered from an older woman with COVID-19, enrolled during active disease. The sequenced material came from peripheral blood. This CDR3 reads CASSSRQGNYGYTF. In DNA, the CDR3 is TGTGCCAGCAGCTCAAGACAGGGCAACTATGGCTACACCTTC.